What follows are 11 T cell receptor beta chains derived from one specimen sequenced in a study of cytomegalovirus exposure and HLA in healthy donors. The table came from immunoSEQ multiplex PCR; TCRdb's copy has only in-frame clones and leaves some out. The data show about 400,000 clones, roughly 88% seen once. The sample comprised PBMCs. Receptors originate from a young woman in good health and CMV-seronegative.

The chain joins TRBV29-1 to TRBJ2-6, with 7 bases matching TRBD2. The CDR3 has 17 residues. From germline, CDR1 is SQVTM and CDR2 ANQGSEA. Here the CDR3 reads CLRFHGGRRPGANVLTF. The CDR3 nucleotides are TGCCTCCGATTCCATGGCGGGAGACGGCCTGGGGCCAACGTCCTGACTTTC.

The chain uses TRBV19 and TRBJ2-2; TRBD1 agrees at 12 bases. The V gene's germline CDR1 is LNHDA and CDR2 SQIVND (reference sequence). The CDR3 is made up of 16 amino acids. Trimming took 5 bases from V and 3 from J; bases not matched to a gene: 4. The CDR3 coding sequence is TGTGCCAGTAGTCCCGGGACAGGGGGCTACACCGGGGAGCTGTTTTTT. It translates to CASSPGTGGYTGELFF.

The rearrangement uses TRBV10-3 and TRBJ1-2; 8 positions match TRBD1. After removal of 7 bases from V and 4 bases from J, the junction contained 5 bases not matched to a gene. CDR1 is ENHRY, CDR2 SYGVKD, per germline. CDR3 size: 13 residues. CDR3 sequence (DNA): TGTGCCATCACTCCAGGGGGCATCTATGGCTACACCTTC. Its protein is CAITPGGIYGYTF.

J is TRBJ1-2 and V is TRBV14; 7 nucleotides match TRBD1. The CDR3 is made up of 17 amino acids. After removal of 0 bases from V and 3 bases from J, the junction contained 10 bases not matched to a gene. The germline V gene has CDR1 SGHDN and CDR2 FVKESK. This CDR3 reads CASSQDREGGRYYGYTF. The CDR3 DNA follows: TGTGCCAGCAGCCAAGATCGGGAAGGGGGCCGGTACTATGGCTACACCTTC.

The chain is built from TRBV5-6 and TRBJ2-3; 9 nucleotides agree with TRBD2. The CDR3 sequence is 16 residues long. The ends lost 3 bases at V and 2 bases at J; junction bases unmatched: 7. Germline CDR1 and CDR2: SGHDT and YYEEEE. Here the CDR3 DNA reads TGTGCCAGCAGCTCTTTGACTAGCGGAGCCACAGATACGCAGTATTTT. This translates into CASSSLTSGATDTQYF.

This clone was counted between two and nine times. V usage is TRBV11-1 and J usage is TRBJ2-2; 7 positions agree with TRBD2. Germline CDR1 reads SGHAT; CDR2 reads FQDESV (reference sequence). After removal of 4 bases from V and 6 bases from J, the junction contained 11 bases not matched to a gene. This CDR3 comprises 16 residues. The CDR3 here is CASSSRAGVLPGELFF. The DNA of the CDR3 is TGTGCCAGCAGCTCCCGGGCGGGAGTTCTTCCCGGGGAGCTGTTTTTT.

The genes are TRBV19 and TRBJ1-2, with a possible D match to TRBD1 (5 bases). The CDR3 loop spans 14 amino acids. Germline V gene data show CDR1 as LNHDA and CDR2 as SQIVND (reference sequence). The V and J ends lost 6 bases and 4 bases respectively, with 15 bases between them. The CDR3 loop is CASSPLREGYGYTF. The CDR3 region has the DNA TGTGCCAGTAGCCCTCTCAGGGAGGGCTATGGCTACACCTTC.

In this sample, this clone turned up once. The rearrangement joins TRBV27 to TRBJ1-2; 9 bases agree with TRBD1. The V gene's germline CDR1 is MNHEY and CDR2 SMNVEV (reference sequence). The CDR3 totals 15 residues. The trim removed 1 base at V and 8 bases at J, leaving 8 bases unmatched. In DNA form, the CDR3 reads TGTGCCAGCAGTTTATTAGCCGACAGGGGGGAAGGCTACACCTTC. Translation gives CASSLLADRGEGYTF.

CDR3 nucleotide sequence: TGCGCCAGCGGCCCGGGGACAGTTTATGAAAAACTGTTTTTT. This translates into CASGPGTVYEKLFF. The rearrangement links TRBV4-1 to TRBJ1-4; TRBD1 agrees at 7 bases. Trimming at V came to 8 bases and at J to 6 bases, leaving 9 bases not matched to a gene. This CDR3 spans 14 amino acids. Germline V gene sequence: CDR1 MGHRA, CDR2 YSYEKL.

The rearrangement joins TRBV4-1 to TRBJ1-1; 7 bases map to TRBD1. V gave up 4 bases and J gave up 4 bases; unmatched junction bases: 3. Germline V gene data show CDR1 as MGHRA and CDR2 as YSYEKL. CDR3 size: 13 residues. This chain's CDR3 is CASSPTGSTEAFF. The CDR3 DNA is TGCGCCAGCAGCCCGACAGGGTCCACTGAAGCTTTCTTT.

CDR3 DNA sequence: TGTGCCAGCAGTTTGACTAGTATGGTTTCCGGGGAGCTGTTTTTT. This codes for CASSLTSMVSGELFF. V is TRBV6-4 and J is TRBJ2-2; TRBD2 is a possible D gene (6 bases). Germline lookup yields CDR1 MRHNA and CDR2 SNTAGT. V lost 5 bases and J lost 6, with 16 bases in between. The CDR3 length is 15 residues.